This T cell receptor (beta chain) was recorded in a study of vaccination and CD4 T cells after COVID-19. The overall study: Control cultures were supplied with a CEFX pool, an HIV-1 Nef pool, or no peptide at all.

Indicated treatment: approximately 11-day PBMC culture with coronavirus spike peptide pools or control peptides (ViraFEST assay). Harvesting of the unexposed donor's CD4+ T cells predated the COVID-19 pandemic (2011-2018). The ViraFEST method relied on peptide pools to expand antigen-specific T cells, followed by TCR sequencing. The researchers probed unexposed-donor CD4+ T cells with SARS-CoV-2 S/N and four cold-coronavirus spikes, cells permitting. General study points: Convalescent participants were relatively few, and none had early post-infection timepoints studied.

Cultured CD4+ T cells had their DNA profiled by the Oncomine TCR Beta short-read assay. It was cultured CD4+ T cells from which genomic DNA was extracted. TCRdb fed the PCR reads into MiXCR, producing one record per CDR3 protein. The data hold about 10,000 distinct CDR3 sequences, with around 28% observed a single time. Worth noting for this clonotype: Its antigen is as yet unknown.

Sample: CD4+ T cells from blood, cultured in vitro. The sequence came from a human donor in good health.

CDR3 DNA sequence: TGCAGCGTTTCCTATTCTAGCACAGATACGCAGTATTTT. This codes for CSVSYSSTDTQYF. The rearrangement joins TRBV29-1 to TRBJ2-3; no clear D. Looked up from germline, CDR1 is SQVTM and CDR2 is ANQGSEA. The CDR3 totals 13 residues. Trimming cost V 5 bases and J 0 bases, with 9 bases left between them.